This TCR beta chain was documented in a study of cytomegalovirus exposure and HLA in healthy donors. Study-wide points: The authors later found most CMV-associated TCR beta chains appeared HLA-restricted.

Unmatched junction bases numbered 5, after V lost 5 bases and J lost 2 bases. CDR1 and CDR2 from the germline V gene are SEHNR and FQNEAQ (reference sequence). The CDR3 totals 16 residues. Those who donated were healthy bone marrow donors. With 60 Vbeta and 13 Jbeta primers, the PCR was carried out. TCRdb's table, derived via immunoSEQ multiplex PCR, lists solely in-frame clones and lacks some. The sample holds roughly 57,000 clones. As regards this clone: Its antigen remains unidentified.

The V gene is TRBV7-9, the J gene TRBJ2-3, with TRBD2 identical over 12 bases. This clonotype was sampled from a woman aged 25 to 39 in good health and CMV-seropositive. The sample taken for sequencing was PBMCs. DNA for the CDR3: TGTGCCAGCAGCACCGGACTAGCGGGACTCACAGATACGCAGTATTTT. Its translation is CASSTGLAGLTDTQYF.